This TCR beta chain came from a study of identical twins. This clonotype was observed a few times. The germline V gene has CDR1 LGHNT and CDR2 FRNRAP. Trimming removed 3 bases from V and 3 bases from J, with 4 bases in between. The CDR3 is 12 residues long. One entry per CDR3 protein results from TCRdb running MiXCR on the 5' RACE reads. Among approximately 500,000 distinct CDR3 sequences, approximately 14% were seen once, and the ten largest hold roughly 0.44%. These same data were also listed under a study on yellow fever vaccine responses in identical twins.

This sequence was found in a young woman in good health. This chain joins TRBV12-5 and TRBJ2-3; D not resolved. The sequencing input was CD4+ T cells sorted from blood. In DNA, the CDR3 is TGTGCTAGTGGTTTCAATACAGATACGCAGTATTTT. Protein: CASGFNTDTQYF.